Listed below are T cell receptor beta chains from one sample, sequenced in a study of blood T cell repertoires in COVID-19. The method was immunoSEQ multiplex PCR; TCRdb's version includes in-frame clones alone and lacks a portion of them. The data contain over 150,000 clones, over 70% of them singletons. The material sequenced was peripheral blood. These receptors came from a woman in her 40s with COVID-19, enrolled during active disease. CDR3s include the opening cysteine and the closing phenylalanine or tryptophan. A D gene is named only where the DNA matches it firmly. Clone size appears in some rows only: once, few, many, or a class for an expanded clone.

j_call clone_size v_call d_call cdr3_aa cdr3_nt
TRBJ2-7 once TRBV28 TRBD1 CASHRGHSEQYF TGTGCCAGCCATAGGGGGCATTCCGAGCAGTACTTC
TRBJ2-5 - TRBV5-1 TRBD1 CASSPGTGMETQYF TGCGCCAGCAGCCCTGGGACAGGAATGGAGACCCAGTACTTC
TRBJ2-4 - TRBV5-1 TRBD2 CASSSSGSKNIQYF TGCGCCAGCAGTTCTAGCGGTTCCAAAAACATTCAGTACTTC
TRBJ2-1 - TRBV7-3 TRBD2 CASSPAIRTSGRNEQFF TGTGCCAGCAGCCCTGCCATCCGGACTAGCGGGAGGAATGAGCAGTTCTTC
TRBJ1-2 - TRBV19 - CASKPLDSYGYTF TGTGCCAGTAAACCGCTCGACAGCTATGGCTACACCTTC
TRBJ2-3 - TRBV11-2 - CASSDFTDTQYF TGTGCCAGCTCGGACTTTACAGATACGCAGTATTTT
TRBJ1-2 - TRBV6-5 - CASSYSGGVNGYTF TGTGCCAGCAGTTACTCGGGGGGGGTTAATGGCTACACCTTC
TRBJ2-7 - TRBV28 TRBD2 CASTLEPSGPLPYEQYF TGTGCCAGCACCTTAGAGCCTAGCGGTCCGTTACCCTACGAGCAGTACTTC
TRBJ1-2 - TRBV3-1/TRBV3-2 - CASSQALSLYGYTF TGTGCCAGCAGCCAAGCCCTATCCCTCTATGGCTACACCTTC
TRBJ2-5 - TRBV19 TRBD1 CASRRTGGYQETQYF TGTGCCAGTAGGAGGACAGGGGGTTACCAAGAGACCCAGTACTTC
TRBJ2-7 few TRBV5-8 TRBD1 CASSLAPGTGTYEQYF TGTGCCAGCAGCTTGGCGCCCGGGACAGGGACCTACGAGCAGTACTTC
TRBJ1-3 - TRBV29-1 - CSVTGLSSGNTIYF TGCAGCGTCACAGGGCTGAGCTCTGGAAACACCATATATTTT
TRBJ2-2 - TRBV5-1 TRBD1 CASSLAPTDRGRGELFF TGCGCCAGCAGCTTGGCCCCCACGGACAGGGGGCGAGGGGAGCTGTTTTTT
TRBJ2-5 - TRBV7-9 - CASSLKTGYQETQYF TGTGCCAGCAGCTTGAAGACAGGCTACCAAGAGACCCAGTACTTC
TRBJ2-7 - TRBV29-1 TRBD2 CSVGGGVSYEQYF TGCAGCGTTGGGGGGGGAGTTTCCTACGAGCAGTACTTC
TRBJ1-2 - TRBV6-5 - CASRQGSYGYTF TGTGCCAGCAGACAGGGATCCTATGGCTACACCTTC
TRBJ2-7 - TRBV6-1 TRBD1 CASSRGTGGAIDGNF TGTGCCAGCAGCCGCGGGACAGGGGGCGCGATCGACGGGAACTTC
TRBJ1-5 - TRBV27 - CASSLSLVSNQPQHF TGTGCCAGCAGTTTATCGTTAGTTAGCAATCAGCCCCAGCATTTT
TRBJ1-4 - TRBV6-5 TRBD1 CASTYRDSEKLFF TGTGCCAGCACCTACCGGGACAGCGAAAAACTGTTTTTT
TRBJ2-7 - TRBV5-8 - CASSPGPGSTPYEQYF TGTGCCAGCAGCCCCGGCCCGGGATCAACCCCCTACGAGCAGTACTTC
TRBJ2-4 - TRBV9 TRBD1 CASSESTGTGSPNIQYF TGTGCCAGCAGCGAGTCAACCGGGACAGGGTCTCCTAACATTCAGTACTTC
TRBJ2-3 - TRBV7-2 - CASSLRRGTDTQYF TGTGCCAGCAGCTTGAGGCGGGGAACAGATACGCAGTATTTT
TRBJ1-2 - TRBV19 - CASSLLGSRGYTF TGTGCCAGTAGTCTGCTGGGCAGTCGGGGCTACACCTTC
TRBJ2-7 - TRBV11-3 TRBD1 CASSLRTGGLGEQYF TGTGCCAGCAGCCTCCGGACAGGGGGCTTAGGGGAGCAGTACTTC
TRBJ2-1 - TRBV2 - CAGQSSYNEQFF TGTGCGGGGCAGAGCTCCTACAATGAGCAGTTCTTC
TRBJ1-1 - TRBV7-8 - CASSPRVMNTEAFF TGTGCCAGCAGCCCCAGGGTCATGAACACTGAAGCTTTCTTT
TRBJ2-7 - TRBV5-4 - CASSLRVAGSEQYF TGTGCCAGCAGCTTGAGGGTGGCTGGGAGCGAGCAGTACTTC
TRBJ1-2 - TRBV6-5 TRBD1 CASTQGGYGYTF TGTGCCAGCACCCAGGGGGGCTATGGCTACACCTTC
TRBJ2-1 - TRBV9 TRBD2 CASSRGGTSGRKLYNEQFF TGTGCCAGCAGCCGAGGGGGGACTAGCGGGAGGAAGCTTTACAATGAGCAGTTCTTC
TRBJ1-6 - TRBV24-1 TRBD1 CATSGSGTENWNSPLHF TGTGCCACCAGTGGCTCTGGGACAGAGAATTGGAATTCACCCCTCCACTTT
TRBJ1-1 once TRBV18 - CASSQMKVVSTEAFF TGTGCCAGCTCACAAATGAAAGTTGTCAGCACTGAAGCTTTCTTT
TRBJ1-2 - TRBV28 - CASSRANYGYTF TGTGCCAGCAGCAGGGCTAACTATGGCTACACCTTC
TRBJ2-2 - TRBV6-5 TRBD1 CASTPNRGNTGELFF TGTGCCAGCACCCCCAACAGGGGGAACACCGGGGAGCTGTTTTTT
TRBJ2-1 - TRBV29-1 TRBD2 CSVPIAGGPGEQFF TGCAGCGTTCCTATAGCGGGAGGGCCGGGTGAGCAGTTCTTC
TRBJ1-2 - TRBV7-9 TRBD1 CASSQETGGSYGYTF TGTGCCAGCAGCCAAGAGACAGGGGGCAGCTATGGCTACACCTTC
TRBJ2-3 - TRBV27 - CASSRISAPHTDTQYF TGTGCCAGCAGTAGAATTAGTGCCCCCCACACAGATACGCAGTATTTT
TRBJ2-2 - TRBV3-1/TRBV3-2 TRBD1 CASSQRQGNTGELFF TGTGCCAGCAGCCAAAGACAGGGGAACACCGGGGAGCTGTTTTTT